This entry lists 21 T cell receptor beta chains sequenced from one sample in a study of spatial heterogeneity in lung cancer. Time point meaning: sample taken at primary tumor resection. Unsorted whole RNA from tumor, nontumor lung or frozen PBMC underwent sequencing. TCRdb recomputed calls from the 5' RACE reads with MiXCR, one row per CDR3 protein. Among roughly 48,000 distinct CDR3 sequences listed, about 10% were seen once. Sequenced here: PBMCs, sampled at surgery. The receptors stem from a female donor with early-stage non-small cell lung cancer.

The V and J genes are TRBV29-1 and TRBJ2-1; 8 nucleotides match TRBD2. This CDR3 comprises 15 residues. V was clipped by 3 bases and J by 0 bases; unmatched bases: 4. Germline V gene data show CDR1 as SQVTM and CDR2 as ANQGSEA. The CDR3 protein is CSVDGGGSSYNEQFF. CDR3 DNA: TGCAGCGTTGACGGGGGGGGAAGCTCCTACAATGAGCAGTTCTTC.

This clonotype occurred a few times. The V and J genes are TRBV5-1 and TRBJ2-5; either TRBD1 or TRBD2 may supply D (7 bases each). V was trimmed by 7 bases and J by 2 bases, leaving 18 bases between them. This CDR3 has 15 amino acids. The germline gives CDR1 SGHRS, CDR2 YFSETQ. CDR3 nucleotide sequence: TGCGCCAGCGGGAGGGGTGGACAGGCACAAGAGACCCAGTACTTC. It specifies CASGRGGQAQETQYF.

Comment on this clonotype: One base away lies a much larger clone, so this may be a sequencing read error. The rearrangement joins TRBV5-4 to TRBJ2-7; weak D call: TRBD2 (5 bases). V gave up 4 bases and J gave up 6 bases, with 23 bases separating them. The germline V gene encodes CDR1 SGHNT and CDR2 YYREEE (reference sequence). CDR3 size: 16 residues. The CDR3 is CASSPRWISAPSEQYF. The DNA for the CDR3 is TGTGCCAGCAGCCCGCGATGGATTAGCGCACCCTCCGAGCAGTACTTC.

This clonotype came up a few times. The genes are TRBV4-2 and TRBJ2-2; TRBD1 aligns across 9 bases. CDR3 length: 16 amino acids. V lost 5 bases, J lost 3 bases, and 7 bases stayed unmatched. CDR1 and CDR2 from the germline V gene are LGHNA and YNFKEQ. CDR3 DNA sequence: TGTGCCAGCAGCGAACAGGGGGCGGCGGACACCGGGGAGCTGTTTTTT. This sequence encodes CASSEQGAADTGELFF.

The chain uses TRBV5-1 and TRBJ1-1; D is ambiguous. The germline CDR1 and CDR2 sequences are SGHRS and YFSETQ. The CDR3 totals 14 residues. Trimming removed 0 bases from V and 1 base from J, with 7 bases in between. DNA of the CDR3: TGCGCCAGCAGCTTGGTTACTGCGAACACTGAAGCTTTCTTT. Protein product: CASSLVTANTEAFF.

This clonotype was observed at least ten times. The CDR3, as DNA: TGTGCCAGCAGTGGGGGTACCGGGGCCAACGTCCTGACTTTC. As protein: CASSGGTGANVLTF. The chain recombines TRBV2 with TRBJ2-6; D is undetermined. This CDR3 is 14 amino acids long. The germline V gene encodes CDR1 SNHLY and CDR2 FYNNEI. V lost 4 bases and J 4 bases, leaving 8 bases between the germline ends.

The V and J genes are TRBV6-6 and TRBJ1-1; 7 bases fit TRBD1. V shed 4 bases, J shed 4 bases, and the junction held 6 bases outside the gene matches. The germline V gene has CDR1 MNHNY and CDR2 SVGAGI (reference sequence). The CDR3 has 14 residues. CDR3: CASSWRQGPTEAFF. The CDR3 DNA reads TGTGCCAGCAGTTGGCGACAGGGACCCACTGAAGCTTTCTTT.

This clonotype was seen many times. The V and J genes are TRBV7-2 and TRBJ2-1; D gene unclear. CDR1 and CDR2 (germline): SGHTA, FQGNSA. Trimming shortened V by 5 bases and J by 5 bases, and 16 bases separated the two germline ends. The CDR3 consists of 15 residues. CDR3 bases: TGTGCCAGCAGCCAAGGGTTGGGTACCAACAATGAGCAGTTCTTC. Translating gives CASSQGLGTNNEQFF.

This clonotype was counted ten times or more. The rearrangement links TRBV12-3 or TRBV12-4 to TRBJ1-2; D may be TRBD1 (6 bases). This CDR3 comprises 13 residues. V lost 6 bases, J lost 8 bases, and 16 bases lay in between. The CDR3 DNA sequence: TGTGCCAGCAGCCACGGGGGCGGGGCCGGCTACACCTTC. Its translation: CASSHGGGAGYTF.

This clonotype was counted between two and nine times. V usage is TRBV7-8 and J usage is TRBJ2-1; no clear D gene. This CDR3 spans 13 amino acids. With 2 bases removed from V and 5 bases from J, the gap between germline ends came to 7 bases. Germline CDR1 is SGHVS and CDR2 is FQNEAQ. The CDR3 DNA follows: TGTGCCAGCAGCTTACCCCCCAACAATGAGCAGTTCTTC. Translated: CASSLPPNNEQFF.

V gene TRBV6-5 combines with J gene TRBJ1-3; 7 nucleotides match TRBD1. In germline, CDR1 is MNHEY, CDR2 SVGAGI. The CDR3 is 15 amino acids. J lost 1 base, V lost 2 bases, and 2 bases had no gene match. CDR3 bases: TGTGCCAGCAGTTACGACAGGGCATCTGGAAACACCATATATTTT. Its protein product is CASSYDRASGNTIYF.

Points on this clonotype: Just one base apart from a much larger clone, this may be a read error. This chain joins TRBV5-6 and TRBJ1-2; D is ambiguous. This CDR3 has 14 amino acids. Germline CDR1 SGHDT, CDR2 YYEEEE. CDR3 bases: TGTGCCAGCGGCTTGGCCATGGCAGTCTATGGCTACACCTTC. Amino acid sequence: CASGLAMAVYGYTF.

The chain recombines TRBV28 with TRBJ2-5, with D possibly matching TRBD1 (5 bases). There are 16 residues in the CDR3. V was shortened by 2 bases and J by 8 bases, with 21 bases between the two germline ends. CDR1 is MDHEN, CDR2 SYDVKM, per germline. This chain's CDR3 is CASSLNLVDNLSTQYF. The CDR3 coding sequence is TGTGCCAGCAGTTTAAATTTAGTGGACAACCTGAGTACCCAGTACTTC.

This rearrangement joins TRBV5-1 to TRBJ2-1; 9 positions match TRBD1. This CDR3 has 13 residues. The trim removed 7 bases at V and 11 bases at J, leaving 10 bases unmatched. In germline, CDR1 is SGHRS, CDR2 YFSETQ. CDR3 DNA: TGCGCCAGCGGCCCCAGGACAGGGGACAAGCAGTTCTTC. Encoded protein: CASGPRTGDKQFF.

This clonotype has more than one count but fewer than ten. The chain combines TRBV7-6 with TRBJ2-7, with 8 bases matching TRBD1. The germline gives CDR1 SGHVS, CDR2 FNYEAQ. With 2 bases clipped from V and 7 bases from J, the junction kept 4 bases outside the gene matches. This CDR3 spans 13 amino acids. The CDR3 sequence: CASSLTTGEEQYF. DNA of the CDR3: TGTGCCAGCAGCTTAACGACAGGGGAAGAGCAGTACTTC.

This clonotype has a handful of counts. V and J are TRBV5-4 and TRBJ2-7; 8 bases are shared with TRBD2. Germline assignment: CDR1 SGHNT and CDR2 YYREEE (reference sequence). The CDR3 has 15 residues. V lost 0 bases and J lost 0; bases outside the gene matches: 2. CDR3 sequence reads: CASSLERGPSYEQYF. The CDR3 DNA reads as TGTGCCAGCAGCTTGGAGCGGGGGCCCTCCTACGAGCAGTACTTC.

This chain joins TRBV7-2 and TRBJ1-3; 7 bases match TRBD1. Germline V gene lookup returns CDR1 SGHTA and CDR2 FQGNSA. The V gene end was trimmed by 4 bases and the J gene end by 0 bases; junction bases not matched to a gene: 3. The length of the CDR3 is 15 residues. CDR3 region: CASSSGTASGNTIYF. DNA for the CDR3: TGTGCCAGCAGCTCGGGGACAGCCTCTGGAAACACCATATATTTT.

This clonotype was seen a handful of times. The rearrangement joins TRBV19 to TRBJ2-7; 7 bases are a match to TRBD1. V shed 5 bases, J shed 3 bases, and the junction held 10 bases outside the gene matches. The CDR3 is made up of 15 amino acids. The V gene's germline CDR1 is LNHDA and CDR2 SQIVND (reference sequence). The CDR3 is CASSLERQGHYEQYF. The CDR3 DNA reads as TGTGCCAGTAGTCTCGAGAGACAGGGACACTACGAGCAGTACTTC.

This clonotype came up a few times. CDR3 in DNA: TGTGCCAGCTCACCAGCGACAGGGGTCGGTCAGCCCCAGCATTTT. Translating it yields CASSPATGVGQPQHF. The V call is TRBV18, the J call TRBJ1-5; 8 positions match TRBD1. Trimming cost V 2 bases and J 6 bases; bases outside gene matches: 6. The CDR3 totals 15 residues. Per germline, CDR1 KGHSH and CDR2 LQKENI.

This clonotype was observed a few times. The V and J genes are TRBV7-9 and TRBJ2-5, with 7 bases that match TRBD1. The CDR3 spans 16 residues. V lost 0 bases and J lost 0; bases outside the gene matches: 4. Looked up from germline, CDR1 is SEHNR and CDR2 is FQNEAQ (reference sequence). CDR3 DNA: TGTGCCAGCAGCTTAGCAAGCACAGGGGACCAAGAGACCCAGTACTTC. Translating gives CASSLASTGDQETQYF.

In its sample, this clonotype was seen many times. The chain employs TRBV29-1 and TRBJ2-7; 10 bases are shared with TRBD1. The CDR3 extends over 13 amino acids. The V segment lost 8 bases and the J segment 0 bases; nucleotides outside the gene matches: 4. Germline-derived CDR1 and CDR2 are SQVTM and ANQGSEA. The DNA of the CDR3 is TGCAGCACCAGGACAGGGGGCTCCTACGAGCAGTACTTC. This encodes CSTRTGGSYEQYF.